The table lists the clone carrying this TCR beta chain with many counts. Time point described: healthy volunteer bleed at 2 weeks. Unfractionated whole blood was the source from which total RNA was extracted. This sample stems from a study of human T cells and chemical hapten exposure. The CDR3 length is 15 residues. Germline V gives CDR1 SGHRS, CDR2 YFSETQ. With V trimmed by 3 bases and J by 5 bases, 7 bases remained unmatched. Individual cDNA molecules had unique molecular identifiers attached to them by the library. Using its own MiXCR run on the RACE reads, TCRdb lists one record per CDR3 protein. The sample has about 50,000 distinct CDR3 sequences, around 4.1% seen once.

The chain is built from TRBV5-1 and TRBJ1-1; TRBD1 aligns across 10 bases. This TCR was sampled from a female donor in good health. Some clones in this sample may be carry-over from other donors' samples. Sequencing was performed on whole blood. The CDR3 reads CASSYTGTGVTEAFF. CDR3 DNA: TGCGCCAGCAGCTATACCGGGACAGGGGTAACTGAAGCTTTCTTT.